This T cell receptor beta chain is from a study of shared clonotypes between healthy human individuals. Study summary: Researchers drew samples from a couple of women and a few men aged 18 to 49. Each donor contributed plates that comprised three CD4 naive, three CD4 memory, two CD8 naive and one CD8 memory.

The length of the CDR3 is 13 residues. The V gene's germline CDR1 is SQVTM and CDR2 ANQGSEA. The V and J ends lost 4 bases and 4 bases respectively, with 11 bases between them. Clones were read by immunoSEQ multiplex PCR, and TCRdb kept only the in-frame ones, dropping some. The sample yields 190,000 or so clones, 66% seen once. Subsets obtained from CD4+ cells comprised CD45RA+ naive and CD45RA-negative memory cells. The chain uses TRBV29-1 and TRBJ1-3, with no clear D. Sequenced sample: memory CD4+ T cells sorted from blood. Subset given: CD45RA-negative fraction. The sequence came from a man aged 30 to 45 in good health. CDR3 amino acids: CSVAHNGGNTIYF. The CDR3 coding sequence is TGCAGCGTTGCCCATAATGGGGGAAACACCATATATTTT.